The source of this T cell receptor (beta chain) is a study of blood T cell repertoires in COVID-19. Per the original methods: Amplification of reference gene primers was used by the study to estimate nucleated cell counts. Sequencing was performed with immunoSEQ multiplex PCR; in TCRdb, only in-frame clones are kept and a portion is missing. V, J and clone size are taken as reported in that table, and D and trimming were inferred from the DNA itself. The table has about 240,000 clones, around nine tenths seen once; the top ten hold about 7.1%. Germline assignment: CDR1 SGHVS and CDR2 FNYEAQ. CDR3 length equals 18 residues. The V and J ends lost 2 bases and 3 bases, in that order; junction bases with no gene match: 12.

The rearrangement links TRBV7-6 to TRBJ2-3, with TRBD2 matching 9 bases. Sequencing was performed on peripheral blood. This clonotype was sampled from a woman aged 65 to 85 with active or convalescent COVID-19. CDR3 sequence reads: CASSLLSGGRIITDTQYF. CDR3 in DNA: TGTGCCAGCAGCTTATTGAGCGGGGGGCGCATAATTACAGATACGCAGTATTTT. Supplemented by reference TRBV7-6 and TRBJ2-3, the full variable domain reads GAGVSQSPRYKVTKRGQDVALRCDPISGHVSLYWYRQALGQGPEFLTYFNYEAQQDKSGLPNDRFSAERPEGSISTLTIQRTEQRDSAMYRCASSLLSGGRIITDTQYFGPGTRLTVL.